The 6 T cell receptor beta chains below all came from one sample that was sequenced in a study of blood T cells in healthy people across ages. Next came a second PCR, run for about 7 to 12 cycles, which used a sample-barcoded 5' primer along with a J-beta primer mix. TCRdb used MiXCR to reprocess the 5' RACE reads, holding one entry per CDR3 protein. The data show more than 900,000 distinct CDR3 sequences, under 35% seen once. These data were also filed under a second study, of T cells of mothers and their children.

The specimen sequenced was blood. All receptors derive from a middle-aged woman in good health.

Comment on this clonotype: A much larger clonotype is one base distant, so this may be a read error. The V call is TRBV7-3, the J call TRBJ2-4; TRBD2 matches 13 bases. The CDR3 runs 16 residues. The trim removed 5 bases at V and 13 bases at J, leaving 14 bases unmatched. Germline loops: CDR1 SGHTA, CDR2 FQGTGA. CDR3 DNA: TGTGCCAGCAGCCGACTAGCGGGGGGCCGCTACAATGAGCAGTACTTC. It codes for CASSRLAGGRYNEQYF.

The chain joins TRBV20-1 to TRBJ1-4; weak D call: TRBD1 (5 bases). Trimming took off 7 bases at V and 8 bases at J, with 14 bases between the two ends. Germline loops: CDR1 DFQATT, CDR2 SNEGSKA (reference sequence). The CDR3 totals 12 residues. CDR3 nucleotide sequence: TGCAGTGTTAAGGGGATTGACGAAAAACTGTTTTTT. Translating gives CSVKGIDEKLFF.

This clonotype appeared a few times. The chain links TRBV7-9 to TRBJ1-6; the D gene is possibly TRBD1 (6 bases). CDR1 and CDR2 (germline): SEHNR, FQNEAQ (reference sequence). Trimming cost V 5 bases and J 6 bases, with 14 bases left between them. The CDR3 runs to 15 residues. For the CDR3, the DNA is TGTGCCAGCAGCCAAACAATACAGGGTAATTCACCCCTCCACTTT. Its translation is CASSQTIQGNSPLHF. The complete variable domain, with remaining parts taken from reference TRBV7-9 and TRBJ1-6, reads DTGVSQNPRHKITKRGQNVTFRCDPISEHNRLYWYRQTLGQGPEFLTYFQNEAQLEKSRLLSDRFSAERPKGSFSTLEIQRTEQGDSAMYLCASSQTIQGNSPLHFGNGTRLTVT.

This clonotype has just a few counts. The CDR3 coding sequence is TGCGCCAGCAGCCAAGATGCCGGCAGGGTTGGTATGAACACTGAAGCTTTCTTT. It is translated as CASSQDAGRVGMNTEAFF. The rearrangement links TRBV4-3 to TRBJ1-1; D might be TRBD1 (5 bases). CDR3 length equals 18 residues. Trimming shortened V by 0 bases and J by 0 bases, and 17 bases separated the two germline ends. CDR1 is LGHNA, CDR2 YSLEER, per germline.

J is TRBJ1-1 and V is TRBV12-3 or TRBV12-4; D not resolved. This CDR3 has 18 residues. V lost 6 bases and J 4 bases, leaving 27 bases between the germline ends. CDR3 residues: CASSLTRQIYGVATEAFF. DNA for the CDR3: TGTGCCAGCAGCCTCACCCGTCAGATTTACGGGGTTGCCACTGAAGCTTTCTTT.

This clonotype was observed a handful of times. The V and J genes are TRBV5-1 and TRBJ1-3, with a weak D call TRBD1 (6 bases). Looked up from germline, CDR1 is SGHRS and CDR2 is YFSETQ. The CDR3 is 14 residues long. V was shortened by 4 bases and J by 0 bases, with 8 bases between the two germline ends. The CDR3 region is CASSEGDSGNTIYF. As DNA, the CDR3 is TGCGCCAGCAGCGAGGGGGACTCTGGAAACACCATATATTTT.